Presented here are 32 T cell receptor beta chains from one specimen sequenced in a study of blood T cell repertoires in COVID-19. Produced via immunoSEQ multiplex PCR; TCRdb's table is partial and in-frame only. The data hold over 150,000 clones, with roughly 82% observed a single time. Sequencing was carried out using PBMCs or T cells enriched from blood (not recorded which). The receptors derive from a middle-aged man who had recovered from COVID-19.

J is TRBJ1-5 and V is TRBV6-5, with D tentatively TRBD1 (5 bases). The CDR3 is made up of 14 amino acids. The ends were cut back, 6 bases at V and 5 bases at J, with 14 bases in the middle. Germline V lookup: CDR1 MNHEY, CDR2 SVGAGI. This chain's CDR3 is CASSPPGIHQPQHF. In nucleotides, the CDR3 is TGTGCCAGCAGCCCCCCAGGGATACATCAGCCCCAGCATTTT.

The chain combines TRBV25-1 with TRBJ2-2; a possible D gene is TRBD1 (6 bases). This CDR3 has 14 amino acids. With 3 bases removed from V and 3 bases from J, the gap between germline ends came to 8 bases. CDR1 is MGHDK, CDR2 SYGVNS, per germline. The CDR3 bases are TGTGCCAGCAGTGATAACAGGGACACCGGGGAGCTGTTTTTT. Residues: CASSDNRDTGELFF.

This clone was detected a few times. The gene calls are TRBV19 and TRBJ1-6; 7 bases fit TRBD1. Germline values: CDR1 LNHDA, CDR2 SQIVND (reference sequence). After removal of 5 bases from V and 11 bases from J, the junction contained 15 bases not matched to a gene. This CDR3 is 16 amino acids long. This CDR3 is CASSPPRQGRGAPLHF. In nucleotides, the CDR3 is TGTGCCAGTAGTCCCCCCCGACAGGGCCGAGGGGCACCCCTCCACTTT.

This clone was seen a single time. V usage is TRBV19 and J usage is TRBJ1-6; TRBD1 matches at 7 bases. Germline loops: CDR1 LNHDA, CDR2 SQIVND (reference sequence). CDR3 size: 17 residues. After removal of 5 bases from V and 1 base from J, the junction contained 8 bases not matched to a gene. CDR3 DNA: TGTGCCAGTAGTCTCAGACAGGGCCCATCCTATAATTCACCCCTCCACTTT. Translation gives CASSLRQGPSYNSPLHF. Using reference TRBV19 and TRBJ1-6 for the parts outside the CDR3, the full variable domain is DGGITQSPKYLFRKEGQNVTLSCEQNLNHDAMYWYRQDPGQGLRLIYYSQIVNDFQKGDIAEGYSVSREKKESFPLTVTSAQKNPTAFYLCASSLRQGPSYNSPLHFGNGTRLTVT.

The chain is built from TRBV30 and TRBJ1-1; 10 bases align to TRBD1. Trimming removed 8 bases from V and 1 base from J; junction bases left unmatched: 4. This CDR3 is 13 amino acids long. Germline V lookup: CDR1 GTSNPN, CDR2 SVGIG (reference sequence). The CDR3 DNA reads TGTGCCAAGCGGACAGGGGGGAACACTGAAGCTTTCTTT. It encodes CAKRTGGNTEAFF.

The chain recombines TRBV13 with TRBJ2-7; 12 positions agree with TRBD2. The V segment lost 1 base and the J segment 7 bases; nucleotides outside the gene matches: 8. This CDR3 has 16 amino acids. CDR1 is PRHDT, CDR2 FYEKMQ, per germline (reference sequence). CDR3 residues: CASSLVPSGRAWEQYF. The CDR3 DNA reads as TGTGCCAGCAGCTTAGTCCCTAGCGGGAGGGCGTGGGAGCAGTACTTC.

This rearrangement joins TRBV6-5 to TRBJ1-2, with D tentatively TRBD1 (6 bases). CDR3 length: 15 amino acids. CDR1 MNHEY and CDR2 SVGAGI come from the germline V gene. V gave up 0 bases and J gave up 0 bases, with 8 bases separating them. CDR3 amino acids: CASSYSQGTNYGYTF. The CDR3, as DNA: TGTGCCAGCAGTTACTCGCAGGGGACTAACTATGGCTACACCTTC.

This sequence joins TRBV19 and TRBJ2-3; 7 positions match TRBD2. This CDR3 spans 15 amino acids. V was pared by 3 bases and J by 4 bases, with 7 bases of the junction left unmatched. CDR1 and CDR2 (germline): LNHDA, SQIVND (reference sequence). CDR3 region: CASSINSGLADTQYF. The CDR3 region has the DNA TGTGCCAGTAGTATTAACTCTGGACTAGCAGATACGCAGTATTTT. The variable domain in full, with the rest retrieved from reference TRBV19 and TRBJ2-3, is DGGITQSPKYLFRKEGQNVTLSCEQNLNHDAMYWYRQDPGQGLRLIYYSQIVNDFQKGDIAEGYSVSREKKESFPLTVTSAQKNPTAFYLCASSINSGLADTQYFGPGTRLTVL.

This chain uses TRBV3-1 (or the pseudogene TRBV3-2) with TRBJ2-3; D possibly corresponds to TRBD2 (6 bases). This CDR3 contains 15 residues. The V end was cut by 4 bases, the J end by 4 bases, with 15 bases between. Germline CDR1 and CDR2: LGHDT and YNNKEL (reference sequence). This CDR3 reads CASSLQISGADTQYF. CDR3 in DNA: TGTGCCAGCAGCCTACAGATTAGCGGCGCAGATACGCAGTATTTT.

Comments on this clone: The junction differs from germline at one of its ends, possibly a read error. Other DNA sequences within the sample encode an identical CDR3. The genes are TRBV5-6 and TRBJ2-1; 7 bases map to TRBD1. CDR3 length equals 14 residues. The V gene's germline CDR1 is SGHDT and CDR2 YYEEEE. CDR3 protein: CASSLDRFYNEQFF. The CDR3 DNA reads TGTGCCAGCAGTTTGGACAGGTTCTACAATGAGCAGTTCTTC.

The chain employs TRBV5-1 and TRBJ2-1; a possible D gene is TRBD1 (5 bases). CDR1 SGHRS and CDR2 YFSETQ come from the germline V gene. V lost 3 bases, J lost 5 bases, and 12 bases lay in between. CDR3 length: 14 amino acids. The CDR3 region has the DNA TGCGCCAGCAGCTCCAGGGCGCAGGACAATGAGCAGTTCTTC. Protein sequence: CASSSRAQDNEQFF.

The gene calls are TRBV27 and TRBJ1-4; 7 bases align to TRBD1. Unmatched junction bases numbered 21, after V lost 5 bases and J lost 12 bases. Germline values: CDR1 MNHEY, CDR2 SMNVEV (reference sequence). This CDR3 has 17 amino acids. CDR3: CASSLKGGGATFGELFF. The CDR3 region has the DNA TGTGCCAGCAGTCTAAAAGGAGGGGGCGCGACCTTTGGGGAACTGTTTTTT.

This chain links TRBV5-4 with TRBJ2-3; 7 bases align to TRBD2. Germline V gives CDR1 SGHNT, CDR2 YYREEE (reference sequence). This CDR3 is built from 16 residues. The J segment lost 4 bases and the V segment lost 0 bases, leaving 8 bases of the junction unmatched. CDR3 in amino acids: CASSLDGGRSPDTQYF. CDR3 in DNA: TGTGCCAGCAGCTTGGATGGCGGGAGAAGCCCAGATACGCAGTATTTT.

V and J are TRBV10-1 and TRBJ2-2; D perhaps matches TRBD1 (5 bases). This CDR3 comprises 15 residues. V was cut by 2 bases and J by 4 bases, with 11 bases left in between. The germline V gene encodes CDR1 WNHNN and CDR2 SYGVQD (reference sequence). The CDR3 loop reads CASSEGRAGTGELFF. The DNA of the CDR3 is TGCGCCAGCAGTGAGGGCAGGGCTGGCACCGGGGAGCTGTTTTTT.

V and J are TRBV6-1 and TRBJ1-6; unclear D gene. V was trimmed by 3 bases and J by 7 bases, leaving 7 bases between them. The CDR3 runs 13 residues. Germline V lookup: CDR1 MNHNS, CDR2 SASEGT. The CDR3 DNA sequence: TGTGCCAGCAGTGATGCCGGGAATTCACCCCTCCACTTT. The encoded protein is CASSDAGNSPLHF.

Details on this clone: One end of the junction does not line up with germline, which may come from a read error. The chain recombines TRBV3-1 (or the pseudogene TRBV3-2) with TRBJ2-2; D perhaps matches TRBD2 (6 bases). The CDR3 loop spans 14 amino acids. CDR1 is LGHDT, CDR2 YNNKEL, per germline (reference sequence). CDR3 residues: CASSQLSGRGKLFF. The CDR3 bases are TGTGCCAGCAGCCAACTGTCAGGGCGCGGGAAGCTGTTTTTT.

This chain connects TRBV2 to TRBJ1-1, with D possibly being TRBD1 (6 bases). Trimming pared 7 bases from V and 0 bases from J, leaving 12 bases between. This CDR3 has 14 amino acids. Germline V lookup: CDR1 SNHLY, CDR2 FYNNEI. The CDR3 nucleotides are TGTGCCAGCAAGGGGGGGCGGATGAACACTGAAGCTTTCTTT. This encodes CASKGGRMNTEAFF.

The chain uses TRBV27 and TRBJ1-1; possible D gene TRBD1, 6 bases. This CDR3 is built from 15 residues. Per the germline V gene, CDR1 is MNHEY and CDR2 is SMNVEV (reference sequence). The V end lost 1 base, the J end lost 4 bases, and 13 bases lay between the germline ends. CDR3: CASSLYPQGTTEAFF. CDR3 sequence (DNA): TGTGCCAGCAGTTTATATCCCCAGGGGACCACTGAAGCTTTCTTT.

This clone was seen once. As DNA, the CDR3 is TGTGCCACGACGACTAGCGGAGAGAACACCGGGGAGCTGTTTTTT. Amino acid sequence: CATTTSGENTGELFF. J is TRBJ2-2 and V is TRBV10-3; 9 bases line up with TRBD2. The junction had 7 bases not matched to a gene; V was cut back by 10 bases and J by 1 base. Germline V gene data show CDR1 as ENHRY and CDR2 as SYGVKD. The CDR3 is made up of 15 amino acids.

The genes are TRBV5-1 and TRBJ2-1; 9 nucleotides agree with TRBD1. The germline V gene encodes CDR1 SGHRS and CDR2 YFSETQ. V lost 4 bases, J lost 1 base, and 15 bases stayed unmatched. The CDR3 is 19 residues long. CDR3 loop: CASSIQGAQGTISYNEQFF. DNA of the CDR3: TGCGCCAGCAGCATACAGGGGGCGCAGGGGACTATATCCTACAATGAGCAGTTCTTC.

V is TRBV7-8 and J is TRBJ2-3; possible D gene TRBD2, 6 bases. This CDR3 region has 18 residues. V was pared by 2 bases and J by 0 bases, with 18 bases between. The V gene's germline CDR1 is SGHVS and CDR2 FQNEAQ. In DNA, the CDR3 is TGTGCCAGCAGCTTACGGGGCCCCCGCGGGATAAGCACAGATACGCAGTATTTT. This encodes CASSLRGPRGISTDTQYF.

CDR3 DNA: TGTGCCAGCAGCTTGGGGGGAATAACAGGGAACTATGGCTACACCTTC. It is translated as CASSLGGITGNYGYTF. The rearrangement links TRBV5-5 to TRBJ1-2, with D possibly matching TRBD1 (6 bases). Germline V gene sequence: CDR1 SGHKS, CDR2 YYEKEE (reference sequence). The CDR3 totals 16 residues. Trimming stripped 0 bases from V and 2 bases from J, with 14 bases between.

The chain employs TRBV27 and TRBJ2-5, with 8 bases lining up with TRBD1. Unmatched junction bases numbered 5, after V lost 4 bases and J lost 4 bases. The germline CDR1 and CDR2 sequences are MNHEY and SMNVEV (reference sequence). The CDR3 has 14 amino acids. CDR3 DNA: TGTGCCAGCAGTTCTGGGACAGGAGGAGAGACCCAGTACTTC. Protein: CASSSGTGGETQYF.

This chain joins TRBV10-3 and TRBJ2-7; D is unclear. This CDR3 comprises 11 residues. The germline V gene has CDR1 ENHRY and CDR2 SYGVKD. The ends were cut back, 9 bases at V and 2 bases at J, with 8 bases in the middle. The CDR3 is CAIADTYEQYV. The CDR3 DNA sequence: TGTGCCATTGCAGACACCTACGAGCAGTACGTC.

J is TRBJ1-3 and V is TRBV10-3; D gene unclear. The CDR3 has 14 residues. Trimming took 3 bases from V and 4 from J, leaving 10 bases between them. CDR1 and CDR2 from the germline V gene are ENHRY and SYGVKD. The CDR3 DNA is TGTGCCATCAGTGATGTAGGGAGAGGAAACACCATATATTTT. This encodes CAISDVGRGNTIYF.

This sequence joins TRBV19 and TRBJ1-6; 7 nucleotides match TRBD1. The V gene end was trimmed by 0 bases and the J gene end by 9 bases; junction bases not matched to a gene: 20. The CDR3 covers 20 residues. Germline assignment: CDR1 LNHDA and CDR2 SQIVND (reference sequence). CDR3 amino acids: CASSIDYSGSTGWLPSPLHF. The DNA of the CDR3 is TGTGCCAGTAGTATAGATTACTCTGGATCGACAGGGTGGCTCCCTTCACCCCTCCACTTT.

This clone was observed a single time. The chain uses TRBV7-2 and TRBJ2-7, with 9 nucleotides matching TRBD2. V gave up 5 bases and J gave up 2 bases; unmatched junction bases: 13. Germline V lookup: CDR1 SGHTA, CDR2 FQGNSA. This CDR3 has 17 amino acids. CDR3 DNA sequence: TGTGCCAGCAGCCCGCGCTCTAGCGGGGACTACACCTACGAGCAGTACTTC. Encoded protein: CASSPRSSGDYTYEQYF.

This chain joins TRBV12-3 or TRBV12-4 and TRBJ1-2, with D hard to call. The V gene lost 6 bases and the J gene lost 6 bases, with 14 bases spanning the gap. The CDR3 has 13 amino acids. The CDR3 loop reads CASSPAGGNGYTF. CDR3 nucleotides: TGTGCCAGCAGCCCTGCGGGAGGGAATGGCTACACCTTC.

V gene TRBV7-2 combines with J gene TRBJ2-1; 11 bases line up with TRBD1. Germline V gives CDR1 SGHTA, CDR2 FQGNSA. The CDR3 spans 16 residues. V was pared by 5 bases and J by 7 bases, with 10 bases of the junction left unmatched. DNA for the CDR3: TGTGCCAGCAGCCCCGACGGACAGGGGGCGTGGAATGAGCAGTTCTTC. Protein sequence: CASSPDGQGAWNEQFF.

The chain recombines TRBV21-1 with TRBJ1-2; the table's D call TRBD1 went unverified against the DNA. TRBV21-1 corresponds to a pseudogene. This CDR3 comprises 16 residues. The CDR3 DNA reads as TGTGCCAGCAGCACAGCTGGACAGGGGGCGACATTTGGCTACACCTTC. Translated, it gives CASSTAGQGATFGYTF.

This rearrangement joins TRBV28 to TRBJ1-1, with a tentative D call TRBD1 (5 bases). V was clipped by 2 bases and J by 4 bases, with 14 bases between them. Germline assignment: CDR1 MDHEN and CDR2 SYDVKM. The CDR3 contains 15 residues. CDR3 residues: CASSLLGPGGTEAFF. The CDR3 coding sequence is TGTGCCAGCAGTTTACTGGGCCCGGGGGGCACTGAAGCTTTCTTT.

The chain uses TRBV10-1 and TRBJ2-4; D gene ambiguous. This CDR3 is 15 amino acids long. CDR1 and CDR2 (germline): WNHNN, SYGVQD (reference sequence). V gave up 3 bases and J gave up 0 bases, with 9 bases separating them. As DNA, the CDR3 is TGCGCCAGCAGTGATGCAGGCTTAGCCAAAAACATTCAGTACTTC. Translated: CASSDAGLAKNIQYF.